Listed below are T cell receptor beta chains from one sample, sequenced in a study of blood T cell repertoires in COVID-19. TCRdb's table, derived via immunoSEQ multiplex PCR, lists solely in-frame clones and lacks some. This sample has about 120,000 clones, with about 89% found just once. Material: peripheral blood. The receptors originated from a woman in her 70s with acute or convalescent COVID-19. Both conserved end residues are part of each CDR3.

cdr3_aa: CASSLPSNYGYTF
v_call: TRBV7-2

cdr3_aa: CASSLEAMRGYTF
v_call: TRBV5-1

cdr3_aa: CASSQGPQETQYF
v_call: TRBV3-1/TRBV3-2

cdr3_aa: CASSQDFVEGNEQFF
v_call: TRBV3-1/TRBV3-2

cdr3_aa: CASAQTDYGYTF
v_call: TRBV2

cdr3_aa: CASSQGTGSGANVLTF
v_call: TRBV3-1/TRBV3-2

cdr3_aa: CSVRYNEQFF
v_call: TRBV29-1

cdr3_aa: CASSISAGGSKTQYF
v_call: TRBV19

cdr3_aa: CASSSKRRGGITDTQYF
v_call: TRBV7-3

cdr3_aa: CASSDFWTGTNTDTQYF
v_call: TRBV6-4

cdr3_aa: CASSLVTTGLGETQYF
v_call: TRBV5-1

cdr3_aa: CASSPHFVGGLGNIQYF
v_call: TRBV4-1

cdr3_aa: CASSLDGGQGRSGYTF
v_call: TRBV5-1

cdr3_aa: CASSSGRVVAEAFF
v_call: TRBV5-4

cdr3_aa: CASSPQGGPLDEKLFF
v_call: TRBV19

cdr3_aa: CAWSTGDLNQPQHF
v_call: TRBV30

cdr3_aa: CASSFRDRDAGYTF
v_call: TRBV28

cdr3_aa: CASSAHTNTGELFF
v_call: TRBV28

cdr3_aa: CASSPIPAAQYF
v_call: TRBV3-1/TRBV3-2

cdr3_aa: CASSLDQGVHGELFF
v_call: TRBV5-6

cdr3_aa: CSALGATYEQYF
v_call: TRBV29-1

cdr3_aa: CASSWTSGGNEQFF
v_call: TRBV28

cdr3_aa: CASSPLGGNRTPLHF
v_call: TRBV19

cdr3_aa: CASGLVQASSGNTIYF
v_call: TRBV12-5

cdr3_aa: CASSLAGTQYNSPLHF
v_call: TRBV5-1

cdr3_aa: CASTDIGPGELFF
v_call: TRBV6-5

cdr3_aa: CASSTGGVVRLFF
v_call: TRBV11-2

cdr3_aa: CASRSGGYTF
v_call: TRBV6-5

cdr3_aa: CASSPPGGRETQYF
v_call: TRBV5-4

cdr3_aa: CASSPMAGSYTGELFF
v_call: TRBV19

cdr3_aa: CASSSGGSNQPQHF
v_call: TRBV7-2

cdr3_aa: CASTGQGANYGYTF
v_call: TRBV2

cdr3_aa: CASSFLRGAGNEQFF
v_call: TRBV7-2

cdr3_aa: CASSHTNLPQYF
v_call: TRBV6-5

cdr3_aa: CASSFRTDGAEAFF
v_call: TRBV9

cdr3_aa: CASSSFYEQYF
v_call: TRBV19

cdr3_aa: CASSQGFGGLAGKYEQYF
v_call: TRBV4-2

cdr3_aa: CASSLSPGGTGEQYF
v_call: TRBV11-2

cdr3_aa: CASSQPGLAGGPDTGELFF
v_call: TRBV4-1

cdr3_aa: CASSLGTMGAEAFF
v_call: TRBV28

cdr3_aa: CASRAAGGRTDTQYF
v_call: TRBV2

cdr3_aa: CASSPDRGYGYTF
v_call: TRBV11-1